A single sample gave rise to the 7 T cell receptor beta chains below, sequenced in a study of shared clonotypes between healthy human individuals. The data were produced by immunoSEQ multiplex PCR, yet TCRdb's version contains in-frame clones alone and is incomplete. Altogether roughly 490,000 clones are present, about 80% being singletons, with the ten largest covering approximately 12%. The sequencing sample was made of PBMCs. The receptors were sampled from a woman in her thirties or forties in good health. Some clones in this sample may be carry-over from other donors' samples.

CDR3 region: CAISQDYSNQPQHF. The DNA for the CDR3 is TGTGCCATCAGCCAGGATTATAGCAATCAGCCCCAGCATTTT. The J gene is TRBJ1-5, the V gene TRBV10-3; D is unresolved. This CDR3 contains 14 residues. The germline V and J ends were trimmed by 6 bases and 0 bases, with 9 bases remaining between them. Germline values: CDR1 ENHRY, CDR2 SYGVKD.

This clone has more than one count but fewer than ten. This CDR3 is also generated by other DNA sequences in the sample. The chain's CDR3 is CASSLRGQPQHF. Here the CDR3 DNA reads TGTGCCAGCAGTTTAAGGGGGCAGCCCCAGCATTTT. The V call is TRBV28, the J call TRBJ1-5, with D possibly TRBD1 on 6 matching bases. Germline V CDR1 and CDR2: MDHEN, SYDVKM. The V end lost 2 bases, the J end lost 7 bases, and 6 bases lay between the germline ends. This CDR3 region has 12 residues.

DNA of the CDR3: TGTGCCAGCAGCTCCGACTCGCTGGAGACCCAGTACTTC. It encodes CASSSDSLETQYF. The rearrangement links TRBV7-2 to TRBJ2-5, with no clear D. Trimming cost V 4 bases and J 5 bases, with 11 bases left between them. Germline V lookup: CDR1 SGHTA, CDR2 FQGNSA. The CDR3 totals 13 residues. Based on the CDR3 plus reference TRBV7-2 and TRBJ2-5, the full variable domain is GAGVSQSPSNKVTEKGKDVELRCDPISGHTALYWYRQSLGQGLEFLIYFQGNSAPDKSGLPSDRFSAERTGGSVSTLTIQRTQQEDSAVYLCASSSDSLETQYFGPGTRLLVL.

The J gene is TRBJ2-7, the V gene TRBV7-9; D remains unclear. There are 14 residues in the CDR3. Trimming pared 5 bases from V and 0 bases from J, leaving 11 bases between. Germline V gives CDR1 SEHNR, CDR2 FQNEAQ (reference sequence). The CDR3 sequence: CASSPRAPSYEQYF. In nucleotides, the CDR3 is TGTGCCAGCAGCCCCCGGGCGCCCTCCTACGAGCAGTACTTC. Looking up the rest from reference TRBV7-9 and TRBJ2-7 gives the full variable domain: DTGVSQNPRHKITKRGQNVTFRCDPISEHNRLYWYRQTLGQGPEFLTYFQNEAQLEKSRLLSDRFSAERPKGSFSTLEIQRTEQGDSAMYLCASSPRAPSYEQYFGPGTRLTVT.

DNA for the CDR3: TGTGCCAGCAGCGTAGCTCTTGCGGCCAATTCGATCGAGCAGTACTTC. Its translation: CASSVALAANSIEQYF. The chain carries TRBV9 and TRBJ2-7; unclear D gene. The V end was cut by 0 bases, the J end by 6 bases, with 19 bases between. The CDR3 is 16 residues long. Germline V gene lookup returns CDR1 SGDLS and CDR2 YYNGEE.

The rearrangement uses TRBV7-3 and TRBJ2-1; 10 nucleotides match TRBD2. Looked up from germline, CDR1 is SGHTA and CDR2 is FQGTGA. The CDR3 consists of 14 residues. The V gene end was trimmed by 5 bases and the J gene end by 5 bases; junction bases not matched to a gene: 3. DNA of the CDR3: TGTGCCAGCAGCATTAGCGGGAGGAACAATGAGCAGTTCTTC. Translating it yields CASSISGRNNEQFF.

The chain employs TRBV7-9 and TRBJ2-1; 7 positions match TRBD1. Trimming removed 9 bases from V and 5 bases from J; junction bases left unmatched: 16. The CDR3 totals 16 residues. Per the germline V gene, CDR1 is SEHNR and CDR2 is FQNEAQ (reference sequence). CDR3 nucleotide sequence: TGTGCCAGTAGCCCCCGACGGGACCAGGGGGACAATGAGCAGTTCTTC. Its protein is CASSPRRDQGDNEQFF.